This T cell receptor beta chain is drawn from a study of T cells in tuberculosis. The CDR3 is made up of 15 amino acids. V shed 1 base and J 6 bases; nucleotides not matched to a gene: 6. Per the germline V gene, CDR1 is SGHAT and CDR2 is FQNNGV. Study-level findings and limits: Smaller alpha distances in active tuberculosis partly reflected shorter CDR3-alpha lengths.

The sample's time point: new active TB diagnosis, blood taken before or within 7 days of starting treatment. Tuberculosis was confirmed by positive sputum smear and/or M. tuberculosis culture. Measured with immunoSEQ multiplex PCR; TCRdb has only the in-frame clones, and not every one. This sample has 35,000 to 45,000 clones, with 94% found just once. Remarks on this clone: Its antigen is undetermined.

The clonotype was recovered from an adult with tuberculosis. The sample was PBMCs, taken at tuberculosis diagnosis. The gene calls are TRBV11-2 and TRBJ2-3, with 8 bases matching TRBD2. The CDR3 region is CASSLAGGAGDTQYF. The CDR3 DNA reads as TGTGCCAGCAGCTTAGCGGGGGGGGCCGGGGATACGCAGTATTTT.